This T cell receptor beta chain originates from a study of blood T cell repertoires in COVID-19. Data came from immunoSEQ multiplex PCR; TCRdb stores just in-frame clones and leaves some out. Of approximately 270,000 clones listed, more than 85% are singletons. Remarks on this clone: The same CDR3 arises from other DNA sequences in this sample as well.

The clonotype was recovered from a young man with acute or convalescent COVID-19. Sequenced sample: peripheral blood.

The CDR3 spells CASRRGTGELFF. The CDR3 coding sequence is TGTGCCAGCAGGAGGGGGACCGGGGAGCTGTTTTTT. The chain combines TRBV6-5 with TRBJ2-2; D is perhaps TRBD1 (6 bases). The CDR3 is made up of 12 amino acids. Trimming shortened V by 6 bases and J by 5 bases, and 7 bases separated the two germline ends. In germline, CDR1 is MNHEY, CDR2 SVGAGI.